This T cell receptor beta chain was recorded in a study of a mutant IDH1 vaccine in newly diagnosed glioma. Across the study: Earlier treatment was radiotherapy, temozolomide, or both, with most getting both.

With respect to this clone: Its specificity is not known.

The time point is: baseline, week 1 (first vaccination visit). This sample's treatment: pre-vaccination baseline after standard-of-care therapy. Study-wide points: Vaccination elicited immune responses in roughly 93% of patients. There seemed to be no relation between pseudoprogression and changes in top peripheral T cell clonotypes.

The assay was immunoSEQ multiplex PCR, and TCRdb's table has in-frame clones only and misses some. Of tens of thousands of clones in the sample, 60% to 85% were seen once. In germline, CDR1 is KGHSH, CDR2 LQKENI. The CDR3 extends over 15 amino acids. The V and J ends lost 1 base and 6 bases, in that order; junction bases with no gene match: 5. The sequences come from PBMCs, collected from a glioma patient treated with radiotherapy, temozolomide or both. The TCR was taken from a man over 45 with glioma. The J gene is TRBJ2-3, the V gene TRBV18; TRBD1 matches at 9 bases. The CDR3: CASSPLGQGGDTQYF. For the CDR3, the DNA is TGTGCCAGCTCACCACTGGGACAGGGAGGTGATACGCAGTATTTT.